What follows are 15 T cell receptor beta chains derived from one specimen sequenced in a study of blood T cell repertoires in COVID-19. Profiling relied on immunoSEQ multiplex PCR, and the TCRdb table lists in-frame clones only, not all of them. The table includes 150,000 to 200,000 clones, 60% to 80% detected once. Sequencing used PBMCs or T cells enriched from blood (not recorded which). The receptor source for this set is a woman aged 45-60 years who had recovered from COVID-19.

V usage is TRBV24-1 and J usage is TRBJ1-1, with 7 positions matching TRBD1. The CDR3 length is 15 residues. Looked up from germline, CDR1 is KGHDR and CDR2 is SFDVKD. The junction had 8 bases not matched to a gene; V was cut back by 7 bases and J by 1 base. The DNA for the CDR3 is TGTGCCACCAGGCCAGACAGGGCGGGGAACACTGAAGCTTTCTTT. It translates to CATRPDRAGNTEAFF.

The V gene is TRBV5-1, the J gene TRBJ1-1; 7 bases are shared with TRBD1. Germline V gives CDR1 SGHRS, CDR2 YFSETQ. The CDR3 totals 15 residues. After removal of 4 bases from V and 0 bases from J, the junction contained 6 bases not matched to a gene. This CDR3 reads CASSPTGTMNTEAFF. In DNA, the CDR3 is TGCGCCAGCAGCCCGACAGGGACCATGAACACTGAAGCTTTCTTT.

The CDR3 loop reads CASSPLSGSAYNEQFF. The CDR3 nucleotides are TGTGCCAGCAGTCCCCTTAGCGGGAGCGCCTACAATGAGCAGTTCTTC. This chain joins TRBV28 and TRBJ2-1; 9 nucleotides agree with TRBD2. CDR1 and CDR2 (germline): MDHEN, SYDVKM. J was trimmed by 2 bases and V by 5 bases; bases with no gene match: 7. The CDR3 length is 16 residues. Full variable domain (outside the CDR3, taken from reference TRBV28 and TRBJ2-1): DVKVTQSSRYLVKRTGEKVFLECVQDMDHENMFWYRQDPGLGLRLIYFSYDVKMKEKGDIPEGYSVSREKKERFSLILESASTNQTSMYLCASSPLSGSAYNEQFFGPGTRLTVL.

The CDR3 DNA sequence: TGTGCCAGCAGCTCCCCTAGCGGGAGGCGAGGGGGAACGTACTTC. Residues: CASSSPSGRRGGTYF. The gene calls are TRBV3-1 (or the pseudogene TRBV3-2) and TRBJ2-7, with TRBD2 identical over 11 bases. Germline CDR1 is LGHDT and CDR2 is YNNKEL (reference sequence). The CDR3 runs 15 residues. With 5 bases clipped from V and 12 bases from J, the junction kept 15 bases outside the gene matches.

This clone came up many times. This sequence joins TRBV9 and TRBJ1-3; D not resolved. The germline CDR1 and CDR2 sequences are SGDLS and YYNGEE. V lost 0 bases to trimming and J lost 8 bases, with 18 bases between them. The CDR3 is made up of 16 amino acids. In DNA form, the CDR3 reads TGTGCCAGCAGCGTAGAAGGGAACTCACTCGGGGACACCATATATTTT. Translation: CASSVEGNSLGDTIYF.

This clone was seen a few times. The chain uses TRBV7-8 and TRBJ1-2; no definite D call. The CDR3 covers 14 residues. V was pared by 5 bases and J by 4 bases, with 14 bases between. The germline CDR1 and CDR2 sequences are SGHVS and FQNEAQ. The CDR3 reads CASSRQEGSYGYTF. CDR3 in DNA: TGTGCCAGCAGCCGTCAGGAGGGCTCCTATGGCTACACCTTC.

The chain employs TRBV18 and TRBJ1-2; weak D call: TRBD1 (6 bases). With 2 bases removed from V and 3 bases from J, the gap between germline ends came to 13 bases. The CDR3 contains 15 residues. Germline lookup yields CDR1 KGHSH and CDR2 LQKENI. CDR3 coding DNA: TGTGCCAGCTCACCAGAGATGCAGGGGTACTATGGCTACACCTTC. Its translation is CASSPEMQGYYGYTF.

The chain uses TRBV4-2 and TRBJ2-5; 9 positions match TRBD2. This CDR3 has 14 amino acids. Germline trimming cut 4 bases from V and 5 bases from J; bases unmatched to any gene: 5. Germline V CDR1 and CDR2: LGHNA, YNFKEQ. The CDR3 spells CASSLAGGPETQYF. The CDR3 DNA reads as TGTGCCAGCAGCCTTGCGGGAGGGCCGGAGACCCAGTACTTC.

This chain connects TRBV28 to TRBJ2-3; 8 nucleotides align to TRBD2. The V gene's germline CDR1 is MDHEN and CDR2 SYDVKM. The junction had 8 bases not matched to a gene; V was cut back by 6 bases and J by 9 bases. The CDR3 consists of 13 residues. The CDR3 nucleotides are TGTGCCAGCAGGGGGGGGCTAGCGGGCACGCAGTATTTT. This translates into CASRGGLAGTQYF.

The rearrangement uses TRBV7-9 and TRBJ1-3; D uncertain. The CDR3 is 11 amino acids. Deletions cut 5 bases from V and 7 bases from J, with 6 bases between. CDR1 and CDR2 from the germline V gene are SEHNR and FQNEAQ (reference sequence). The CDR3 is CASSPMNTIYF. For the CDR3, the DNA is TGTGCCAGCAGCCCCATGAACACCATATATTTT.

The chain employs TRBV9 and TRBJ2-1; D is possibly TRBD2 (6 bases). The CDR3 extends over 17 amino acids. Trimming pared 3 bases from V and 6 bases from J, leaving 22 bases between. Looked up from germline, CDR1 is SGDLS and CDR2 is YYNGEE. CDR3 region: CASSGSEAGRGSNEQFF. CDR3 in DNA: TGTGCCAGCAGCGGATCTGAAGCGGGCCGAGGTAGCAATGAGCAGTTCTTC. The full variable domain, rest sourced from reference TRBV9 and TRBJ2-1, is DSGVTQTPKHLITATGQRVTLRCSPRSGDLSVYWYQQSLDQGLQFLIQYYNGEERAKGNILERFSAQQFPDLHSELNLSSLELGDSALYFCASSGSEAGRGSNEQFFGPGTRLTVL.

V usage is TRBV3-1 (or the pseudogene TRBV3-2) and J usage is TRBJ2-5; 16 positions match TRBD2. The CDR3 has 16 residues. The V and J ends lost 4 bases and 2 bases, in that order; junction bases with no gene match: 1. CDR1 LGHDT and CDR2 YNNKEL come from the germline V gene (reference sequence). The CDR3 nucleotides are TGTGCCAGCAGCCCGGGACTAGCGGGAGGGCAAGAGACCCAGTACTTC. This sequence encodes CASSPGLAGGQETQYF.

The table lists this clone with a count of one. J is TRBJ1-6 and V is TRBV11-3; 8 bases agree with TRBD1. J was trimmed by 5 bases and V by 3 bases; bases with no gene match: 18. The CDR3 spans 20 residues. Germline V gene data show CDR1 as SGHNT and CDR2 as YENEEA. This chain's CDR3 is CASSFRQGPCRMGDNSPLHF. The CDR3 DNA reads as TGTGCCAGCAGCTTTAGACAGGGGCCATGTCGCATGGGTGATAATTCACCCCTCCACTTT.

This chain uses TRBV12-3 or TRBV12-4 with TRBJ1-1; D unclear. Trimming stripped 6 bases from V and 5 bases from J, with 13 bases between. The CDR3 covers 13 residues. CDR3 sequence (DNA): TGTGCCAGCAGCTTTAAGTTCGGGACTGAAGCTTTCTTT. Its protein product is CASSFKFGTEAFF.

A single count supports this clone. The genes are TRBV3-1 (or the pseudogene TRBV3-2) and TRBJ1-1; 9 bases map to TRBD1. Germline loops: CDR1 LGHDT, CDR2 YNNKEL (reference sequence). V gave up 1 base and J gave up 3 bases; unmatched junction bases: 3. The CDR3 runs to 15 residues. The CDR3 DNA follows: TGTGCCAGCAGCCAAGGGGGGACAGGGTACACTGAAGCTTTCTTT. Its translation is CASSQGGTGYTEAFF.